The following is a TCR beta chain sequence with its context. Its antigen is still unknown. The data were taken from a study of CD8 T cells in ankylosing spondylitis. Notes on the study in general: Blood from ankylosing spondylitis patients appeared to carry a characteristic roughly 8-variant TCR beta motif. In ankylosing spondylitis patients, matched synovial fluid reportedly showed significant enrichment of disease-linked clones. Peripheral blood samples showed relatively rare disease-linked clones, and these clones were CD8+.

Each TCR beta library was made by quantitative 5'-RACE that incorporated molecular barcodes. Each CDR3 protein is one row after TCRdb ran MiXCR on the 5' RACE reads. Here the sample spans some 450,000 distinct CDR3 sequences, about 15% being singletons. V lost 2 bases, J lost 3 bases, and 13 bases stayed unmatched. The length of the CDR3 is 17 residues. Looked up from germline, CDR1 is MGHRA and CDR2 is YSYEKL. This chain connects TRBV4-1 to TRBJ2-7, with 7 bases aligning to TRBD1. Sequences were obtained from blood, either unsorted or a sorted T cell fraction (not recorded which). The receptor's source is a male donor with ankylosing spondylitis. In nucleotides, the CDR3 is TGCGCCAGCAGCCAAAACCTTGCCCGGACAGGAAGCTACGAGCAGTACTTC. Translation gives CASSQNLARTGSYEQYF.